The sequence of this T cell receptor beta chain was determined in a study of T cell responses to AZD1222 COVID-19 vaccine. Sequenced by immunoSEQ multiplex PCR; TCRdb stores in-frame clones only, minus some. The sample shows more than 80,000 clones, 85% to 90% of them seen only once. In regard to this clone: Its target is not known.

The CDR3 loop spans 13 amino acids. Trimming took off 5 bases at V and 0 bases at J, with 6 bases between the two ends. Per the germline V gene, CDR1 is KGHSH and CDR2 is LQKENI. Overall study findings and caveats: The repertoires were collected only after the peak T cell response. Donors, mostly white British, included more females; clonal diversity was possibly underestimated.

V is TRBV18 and J is TRBJ2-3, with D unresolved. This TCR came from an adult in good health. The sequenced sample was peripheral blood, obtained on day 0 of AZD1222 vaccination. This CDR3 reads CASSDLSTDTQYF. CDR3 bases: TGTGCCAGCTCAGACCTGAGCACAGATACGCAGTATTTT. Supplemented by reference TRBV18 and TRBJ2-3, the full variable domain reads NAGVMQNPRHLVRRRGQEARLRCSPMKGHSHVYWYRQLPEEGLKFMVYLQKENIIDESGMPKERFSAEFPKEGPSILRIQQVVRGDSAAYFCASSDLSTDTQYFGPGTRLTVL.